A selection of T cell receptor beta chains follows, all from one sample in a study of T cell responses to AZD1222 COVID-19 vaccine. The data were produced by immunoSEQ multiplex PCR, yet TCRdb's version contains in-frame clones alone and is incomplete. The profile shows 150,000 or so clones, 85% to 90% of them singletons. Sequenced material: peripheral blood, taken 28 days after the second dose of the MenACWY control vaccine. The receptors here all came from an adult who received the MenACWY meningococcal vaccine as a control. The CDR3 runs from the conserved cysteine through the conserved F or W. A D gene is named only where the DNA matches it firmly. Clone size is not always given. Where it is, it says once, few, many or a class for expanded clones.

>TRBV19|TRBJ2-5|-|-
TGTGCCAGTAGTTCTAGGACCCAAGAGACCCAGTACTTC
CASSSRTQETQYF
>TRBV10-2|TRBJ2-3|-|-
TGCGCCAGCAATCCGGGAGCAGCAGATACGCAGTATTTT
CASNPGAADTQYF
>TRBV6-2/TRBV6-3|TRBJ2-4|-|TRBD2
TGTGCCAGCACCCCTAGCGGGAGTGTTTCCAAAAACATTCAGTACTTC
CASTPSGSVSKNIQYF
>TRBV19|TRBJ1-1|-|-
TGTGCCAGTAGTAGCCCGGTGAACACTGAAGCTTTCTTT
CASSSPVNTEAFF
>TRBV9|TRBJ1-4|-|-
TGTGCCAGCAGCGTAGCTTTGAGTAGCCAGGGGGAAAAACTGTTTTTT
CASSVALSSQGEKLFF
>TRBV2|TRBJ1-1|-|-
TGTGCCAGCAGTGCCCAAATTACCGCGGGCACTGAAGCTTTCTTT
CASSAQITAGTEAFF
>TRBV6-6|TRBJ2-5|-|-
TGTGCCAGCAGCCGGGACTCTTTTGGGGGCCAGTACTTC
CASSRDSFGGQYF
>TRBV10-2|TRBJ2-1|-|TRBD1
TGCGCCAGCAGTGTTTGGCAGGGGGCCCTCAATGAGCAGTTCTTC
CASSVWQGALNEQFF
>TRBV19|TRBJ1-4|-|TRBD1
TGTGCCAGTACCCCGGACAGGGGGGGTTTTAATGAAAAACTGTTTTTT
CASTPDRGGFNEKLFF
>TRBV6-5|TRBJ2-7|-|-
TGTGCCAGCAGTAATGGGGCGAGATACGAGCAGTACTTC
CASSNGARYEQYF
>TRBV7-9|TRBJ2-7|-|-
TGTGCCAGCAGCCCCCGGGACTGGACCTACGAGCAGTACTTC
CASSPRDWTYEQYF
>TRBV5-5|TRBJ1-1|-|-
TGTGCCAGCAGCTTAGACGACTCTCGGGCTGAAGCTTTCTTT
CASSLDDSRAEAFF
>TRBV28|TRBJ2-2|-|-
TGTGCCAGCAGACCTATACGACACTCACTAGCTCGCACCGGGGAGCTGTTTTTT
CASRPIRHSLARTGELFF
>TRBV19|TRBJ2-3|few|-
TGTGCCAGCCAAAACCGGGATAAATCAGATACGCAGTATTTT
CASQNRDKSDTQYF
>TRBV13|TRBJ2-2|-|-
TGTGCCAGCACCCTCGAAGGGGGGGGAACCCCCGGGGAGCTGTTTTTT
CASTLEGGGTPGELFF
>TRBV9|TRBJ2-7|-|TRBD2
TGTGCCAGCAGCGTAGGGGCTAGCGGGGTCGACTCCTACGAGCAGTACTTC
CASSVGASGVDSYEQYF
>TRBV25-1|TRBJ2-3|-|TRBD2
TGTGCCAGCAGTGAAGCCGGGAGGGGCGAAATAGATACGCAGTATTTT
CASSEAGRGEIDTQYF
>TRBV10-3|TRBJ1-1|-|-
TGTGCCATCAGACCCCAGCCCGGGGGTGGCACTGAAGCTTTCTTT
CAIRPQPGGGTEAFF
>TRBV5-1|TRBJ1-1|-|-
TGCGCCAGCAGCGGGAAGGCGGCCGAAGCTTTCTTT
CASSGKAAEAFF
>TRBV19|TRBJ1-1|-|-
TGTGCCAGTAGTAAACAGGGAGATCTACCTGAAGCTTTCTTT
CASSKQGDLPEAFF
>TRBV12-3/TRBV12-4|TRBJ1-2|-|-
TGTGCCAGCAGTACCGGGACCCTATGGGGCTACACCTTC
CASSTGTLWGYTF
>TRBV7-9|TRBJ1-3|-|TRBD1
TGTGCCAGCAGCCCCCAGGGGGCCCCCATATATTTT
CASSPQGAPIYF
>TRBV9|TRBJ2-3|once|-
TGTGCCAGCAGCGTAGCCGCAGATACGCAGTATTTT
CASSVAADTQYF
>TRBV7-9|TRBJ2-1|-|TRBD2
TGTGCCAGCAGCTCTATGTACTCTACTAGCGGGAGGGAGTACAATGAGCAGTTCTTC
CASSSMYSTSGREYNEQFF
>TRBV4-1|TRBJ1-5|few|-
TGCGCCAGCAGCCGGGTCCTAAATCAGCCCCAGCATTTT
CASSRVLNQPQHF
>TRBV19|TRBJ2-2|-|-
TGTGCCAGTAGTATACATCAGGGCGCCGGGGAGCTGTTTTTT
CASSIHQGAGELFF
>TRBV11-3|TRBJ2-7|-|-
TGTGCCAGCAGCTTAGGGACAGCTGGGGAGCAGTACTTC
CASSLGTAGEQYF
>TRBV2|TRBJ1-6|once|-
TGTGCCACAAAAAGGGGCGGGGGCGCTTCACCCCTCCACTTT
CATKRGGGASPLHF
>TRBV5-1|TRBJ2-3|-|TRBD1
TGCGCCAGCAGCCCGGACAGGGGCACAGATACGCAGTATTTT
CASSPDRGTDTQYF
>TRBV27|TRBJ2-7|-|-
TGTGCCAGCAGCTTAGCAGGGCCCACCTACGAGCAGTACTTC
CASSLAGPTYEQYF
>TRBV4-1|TRBJ2-2|-|-
TGCGCCAGCAGCCAAGGGGGCGGGACCGGGGAGCTGTTTTTT
CASSQGGGTGELFF
>TRBV18|TRBJ1-1|-|-
TGTGCCAGCTCCCCACCTTACCAGGCGAACACTGAAGCTTTCTTT
CASSPPYQANTEAFF
>TRBV28|TRBJ2-1|-|TRBD2
TGTGCCAGCATTACCGGGACTATCTACAATGAGCAGTTCTTC
CASITGTIYNEQFF
>TRBV27|TRBJ1-5|once|-
TGTGCCAGCAGTTCCTTACCGTATCAGCCCCAGCATTTT
CASSSLPYQPQHF
>TRBV18|TRBJ1-4|few|-
TGTGCCAGCTCACCGGAGACTTCAAATGAAAAACTGTTTTTT
CASSPETSNEKLFF
>TRBV5-1|TRBJ1-1|-|TRBD1
TGCGCCAGCAGCTTTCCGGACAGGAGGGACACTGAAGCTTTCTTT
CASSFPDRRDTEAFF
>TRBV28|TRBJ2-7|-|TRBD2
TGTGCCAGCAGCCCTGCTGCCTTCCGGGAGGCCTACGAGCAGTACTTC
CASSPAAFREAYEQYF
>TRBV24-1|TRBJ2-5|-|TRBD2
TGTGCCACCAGTGAAGGGCTGACTAGCGTATCACAAGAGACCCAGTACTTC
CATSEGLTSVSQETQYF
>TRBV10-3|TRBJ1-2|-|-
TGTGCCATCAGTGAGAACGGCCTTAACTATGGCTACACCTTC
CAISENGLNYGYTF
>TRBV7-2|TRBJ2-5|-|TRBD1
TGTGCCAGCAGCGACAGAGGACAGGCTCCGGAGACCCAGTACTTC
CASSDRGQAPETQYF
>TRBV29-1|TRBJ2-1|few|TRBD2
TGCAGCGTTGCATCCGGGAGGGTGAATGAGCAGTTCTTC
CSVASGRVNEQFF
>TRBV6-6|TRBJ1-2|once|TRBD1
TGTGCCAGCAGCTCGACAGGGTATTTTAACTATGGCTACACCTTC
CASSSTGYFNYGYTF
>TRBV12-3/TRBV12-4|TRBJ2-7|-|-
TGTGCCAGCAGTTTTCAAGTAGCCTACGAGCAGTACTTC
CASSFQVAYEQYF
>TRBV10-3|TRBJ2-7|-|-
TGTGCCATCAATCAGGGGGGAAGCTACGAGCAGTACTTC
CAINQGGSYEQYF
>TRBV6-1|TRBJ1-1|-|-
TGTGCCAGCAGTGAACGACCCGTCGCTGAAGCTTTCTTT
CASSERPVAEAFF
>TRBV11-2|TRBJ1-1|-|TRBD1
TGTGCCAGCAGCTTAGTGCGGACAGGGGTAACTGAAGCTTTCTTT
CASSLVRTGVTEAFF